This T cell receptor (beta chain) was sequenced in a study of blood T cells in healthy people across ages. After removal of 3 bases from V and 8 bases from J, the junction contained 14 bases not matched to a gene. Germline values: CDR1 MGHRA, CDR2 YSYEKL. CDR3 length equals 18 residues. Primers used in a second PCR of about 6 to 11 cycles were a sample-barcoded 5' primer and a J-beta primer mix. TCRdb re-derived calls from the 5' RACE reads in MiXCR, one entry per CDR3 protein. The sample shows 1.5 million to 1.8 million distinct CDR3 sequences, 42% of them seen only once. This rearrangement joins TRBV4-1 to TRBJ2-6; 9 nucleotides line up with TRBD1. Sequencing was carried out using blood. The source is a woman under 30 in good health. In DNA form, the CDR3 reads TGCGCCAGCAGCCATTCACAAGGTCCCGGGACAGGGACCAACGTCCTGACTTTC. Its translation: CASSHSQGPGTGTNVLTF.